The present entry profiles one T cell receptor beta chain with its context. Antigen unknown. A single record per CDR3 protein comes from TCRdb applying MiXCR to the 5' RACE reads. The data hold roughly 80,000 distinct CDR3 sequences, with more than 11% observed a single time. This record belongs to a study of T-cell memory formation after mild COVID-19. Germline-derived CDR1 and CDR2 are MNHEY and SMNVEV (reference sequence). Trimming at V came to 6 bases and at J to 7 bases, leaving 10 bases not matched to a gene. This CDR3 has 14 amino acids. Study-wide results and caveats: Balance between CD4 and CD8 was seen in clones contracting day 15 to 85, and a CD4+ lean was seen in later expanders. Some SARS-CoV-2-responding clones were already detected in memory before infection.

The V gene is TRBV27, the J gene TRBJ2-7; 9 bases line up with TRBD2. Sample: PBMCs or a T cell subset sorted from them (not recorded which). This receptor was taken from an adult woman who had mild COVID-19 (a few samples of this study predate the infection). Cell type and time point are not known. CDR3 nucleotides: TGTGCCAGCAGCTTTAGCGGGAGTTCAAGGGAGCAGTACTTC. Residues: CASSFSGSSREQYF.